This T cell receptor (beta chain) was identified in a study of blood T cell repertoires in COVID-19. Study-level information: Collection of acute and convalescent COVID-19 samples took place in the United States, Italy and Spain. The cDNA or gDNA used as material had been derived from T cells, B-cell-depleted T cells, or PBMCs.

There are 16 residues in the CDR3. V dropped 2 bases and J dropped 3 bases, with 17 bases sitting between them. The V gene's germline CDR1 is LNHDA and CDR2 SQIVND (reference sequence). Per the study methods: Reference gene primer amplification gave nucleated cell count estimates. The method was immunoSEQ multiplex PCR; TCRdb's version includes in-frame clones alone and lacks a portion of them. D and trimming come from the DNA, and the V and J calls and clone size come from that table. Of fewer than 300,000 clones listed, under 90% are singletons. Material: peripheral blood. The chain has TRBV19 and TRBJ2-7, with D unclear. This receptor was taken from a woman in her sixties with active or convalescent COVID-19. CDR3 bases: TGTGCCAGTAGTATAAGTTATGACAATCTCTTCTACGAGCAGTACTTC. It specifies CASSISYDNLFYEQYF.